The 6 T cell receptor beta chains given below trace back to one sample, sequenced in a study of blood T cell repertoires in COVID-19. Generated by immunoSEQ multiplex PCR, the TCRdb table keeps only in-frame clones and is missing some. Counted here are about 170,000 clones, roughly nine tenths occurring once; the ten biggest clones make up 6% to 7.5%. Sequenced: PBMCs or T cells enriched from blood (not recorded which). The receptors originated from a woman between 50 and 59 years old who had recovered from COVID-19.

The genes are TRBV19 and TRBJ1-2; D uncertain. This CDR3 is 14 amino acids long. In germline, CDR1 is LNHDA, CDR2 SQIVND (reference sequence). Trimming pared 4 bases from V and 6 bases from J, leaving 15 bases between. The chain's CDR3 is CASSRVLGRDGYTF. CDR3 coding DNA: TGTGCCAGTAGTAGGGTCCTCGGGAGGGATGGCTACACCTTC. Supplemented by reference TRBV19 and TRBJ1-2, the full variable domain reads DGGITQSPKYLFRKEGQNVTLSCEQNLNHDAMYWYRQDPGQGLRLIYYSQIVNDFQKGDIAEGYSVSREKKESFPLTVTSAQKNPTAFYLCASSRVLGRDGYTFGSGTRLTVV.

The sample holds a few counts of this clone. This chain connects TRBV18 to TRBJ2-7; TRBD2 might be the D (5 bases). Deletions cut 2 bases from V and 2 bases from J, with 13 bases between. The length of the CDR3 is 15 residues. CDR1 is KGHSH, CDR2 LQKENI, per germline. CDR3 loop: CASSPSGVHTYEQYF. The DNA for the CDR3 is TGTGCCAGCTCACCATCCGGGGTTCATACCTACGAGCAGTACTTC.

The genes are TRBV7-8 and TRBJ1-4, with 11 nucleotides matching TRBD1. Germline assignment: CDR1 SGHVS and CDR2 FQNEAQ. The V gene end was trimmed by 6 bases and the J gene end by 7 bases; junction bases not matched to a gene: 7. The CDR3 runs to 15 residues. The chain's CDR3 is CASSPGQGAFEKLFF. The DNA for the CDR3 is TGTGCCAGCAGTCCCGGACAGGGGGCATTTGAAAAACTGTTTTTT. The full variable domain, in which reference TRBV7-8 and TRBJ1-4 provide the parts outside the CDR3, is GAGVSQSPRYKVAKRGQDVALRCDPISGHVSLFWYQQALGQGPEFLTYFQNEAQLDKSGLPSDRFFAERPEGSVSTLKIQRTQQEDSAVYLCASSPGQGAFEKLFFGSGTQLSVL.

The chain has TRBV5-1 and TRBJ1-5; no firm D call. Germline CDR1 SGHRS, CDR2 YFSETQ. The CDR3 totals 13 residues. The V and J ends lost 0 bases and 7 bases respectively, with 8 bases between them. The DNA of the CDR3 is TGCGCCAGCAGCTTGGCTCCGGTCCAGCCCCAGCATTTT. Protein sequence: CASSLAPVQPQHF.

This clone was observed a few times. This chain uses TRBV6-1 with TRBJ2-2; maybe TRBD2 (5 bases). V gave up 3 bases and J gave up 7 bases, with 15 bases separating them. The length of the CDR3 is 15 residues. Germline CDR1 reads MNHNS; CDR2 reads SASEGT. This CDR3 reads CASSESGSPGGELFF. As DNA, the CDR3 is TGTGCCAGCAGTGAGTCGGGGAGCCCCGGCGGGGAGCTGTTTTTT.

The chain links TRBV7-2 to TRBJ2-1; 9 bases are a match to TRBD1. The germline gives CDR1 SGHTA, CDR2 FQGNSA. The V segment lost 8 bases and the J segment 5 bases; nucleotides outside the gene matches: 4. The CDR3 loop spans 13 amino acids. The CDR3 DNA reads TGTGCCAGCGGGACAGGGTTAAACAATGAGCAGTTCTTC. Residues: CASGTGLNNEQFF.